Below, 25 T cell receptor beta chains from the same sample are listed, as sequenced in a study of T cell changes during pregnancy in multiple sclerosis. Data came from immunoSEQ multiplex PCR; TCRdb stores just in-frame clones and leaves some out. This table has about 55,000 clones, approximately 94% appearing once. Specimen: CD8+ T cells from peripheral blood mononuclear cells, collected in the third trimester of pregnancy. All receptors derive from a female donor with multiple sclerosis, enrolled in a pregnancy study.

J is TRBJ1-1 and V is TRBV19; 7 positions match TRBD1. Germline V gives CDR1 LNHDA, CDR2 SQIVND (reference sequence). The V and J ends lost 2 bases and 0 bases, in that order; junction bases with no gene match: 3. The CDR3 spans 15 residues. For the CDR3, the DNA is TGTGCCAGTAGTATAAGGGACAGCCTGAACACTGAAGCTTTCTTT. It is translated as CASSIRDSLNTEAFF. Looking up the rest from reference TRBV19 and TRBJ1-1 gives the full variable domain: DGGITQSPKYLFRKEGQNVTLSCEQNLNHDAMYWYRQDPGQGLRLIYYSQIVNDFQKGDIAEGYSVSREKKESFPLTVTSAQKNPTAFYLCASSIRDSLNTEAFFGQGTRLTVV.

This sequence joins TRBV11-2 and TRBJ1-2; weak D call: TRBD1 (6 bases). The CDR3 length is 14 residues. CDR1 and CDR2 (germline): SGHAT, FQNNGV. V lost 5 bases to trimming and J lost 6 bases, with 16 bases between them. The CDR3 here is CASSRLPGVDGYTF. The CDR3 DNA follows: TGTGCCAGCAGCCGGCTCCCAGGGGTGGATGGCTACACCTTC.

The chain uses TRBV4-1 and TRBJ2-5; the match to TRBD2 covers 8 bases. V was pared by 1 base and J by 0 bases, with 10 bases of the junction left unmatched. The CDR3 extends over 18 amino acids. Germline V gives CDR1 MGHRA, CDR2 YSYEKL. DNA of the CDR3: TGCGCCAGCAGCCAAGTAACGGCGGGAGGTCTACACCAAGAGACCCAGTACTTC. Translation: CASSQVTAGGLHQETQYF.

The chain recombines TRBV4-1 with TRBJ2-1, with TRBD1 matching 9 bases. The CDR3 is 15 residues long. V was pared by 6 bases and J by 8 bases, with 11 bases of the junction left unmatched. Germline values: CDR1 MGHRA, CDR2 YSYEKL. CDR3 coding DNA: TGCGCCAGCAGTACAGGGGGCACTTTTGGGGATGAGCAGTTCTTC. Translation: CASSTGGTFGDEQFF.

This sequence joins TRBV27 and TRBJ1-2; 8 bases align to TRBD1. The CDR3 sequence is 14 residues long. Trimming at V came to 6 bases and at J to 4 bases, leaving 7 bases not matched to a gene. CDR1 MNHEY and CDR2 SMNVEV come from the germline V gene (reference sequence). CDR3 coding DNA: TGTGCCAGCAGGCCTACAGGGGGTAGCTATGGCTACACCTTC. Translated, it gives CASRPTGGSYGYTF.

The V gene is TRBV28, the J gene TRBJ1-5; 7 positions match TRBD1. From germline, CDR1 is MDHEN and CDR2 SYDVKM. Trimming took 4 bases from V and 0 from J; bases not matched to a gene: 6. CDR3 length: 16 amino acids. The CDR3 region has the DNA TGTGCCAGCAGTTCACAGACAGGGTTTAGCAATCAGCCCCAGCATTTT. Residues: CASSSQTGFSNQPQHF.

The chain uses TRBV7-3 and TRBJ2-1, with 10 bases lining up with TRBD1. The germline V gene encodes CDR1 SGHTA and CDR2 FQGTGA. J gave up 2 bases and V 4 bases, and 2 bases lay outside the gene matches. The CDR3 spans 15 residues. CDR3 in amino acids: CASSWGTGAYNEQFF. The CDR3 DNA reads TGTGCCAGCAGCTGGGGGACAGGGGCCTACAATGAGCAGTTCTTC.

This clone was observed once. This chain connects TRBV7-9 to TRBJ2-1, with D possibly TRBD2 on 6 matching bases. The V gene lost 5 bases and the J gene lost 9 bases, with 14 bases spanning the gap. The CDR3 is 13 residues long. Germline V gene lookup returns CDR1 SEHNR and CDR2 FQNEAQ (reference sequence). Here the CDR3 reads CASSNSTSTEQFF. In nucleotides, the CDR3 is TGTGCCAGCAGCAACAGTACTAGCACTGAGCAGTTCTTC. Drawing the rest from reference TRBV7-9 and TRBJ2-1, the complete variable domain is DTGVSQNPRHKITKRGQNVTFRCDPISEHNRLYWYRQTLGQGPEFLTYFQNEAQLEKSRLLSDRFSAERPKGSFSTLEIQRTEQGDSAMYLCASSNSTSTEQFFGPGTRLTVL.

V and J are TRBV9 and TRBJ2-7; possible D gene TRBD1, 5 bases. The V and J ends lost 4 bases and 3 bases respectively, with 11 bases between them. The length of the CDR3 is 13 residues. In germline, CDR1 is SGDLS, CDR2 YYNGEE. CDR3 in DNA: TGTGCCAGCAGCCCTCCAGGGTTCTACGAGCAGTACTTC. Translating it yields CASSPPGFYEQYF.

Written as DNA, the CDR3 is TGTGCCAGCAGTGATCATAGGTGGCGGGGATCCACAGATACGCAGTATTTT. Protein: CASSDHRWRGSTDTQYF. The chain links TRBV6-1 to TRBJ2-3; tentatively, D is TRBD2 (6 bases). This CDR3 region has 17 residues. Between the trimmed V and J ends, which lost 3 bases and 2 bases, there was a span of 18 bases. Germline assignment: CDR1 MNHNS and CDR2 SASEGT.

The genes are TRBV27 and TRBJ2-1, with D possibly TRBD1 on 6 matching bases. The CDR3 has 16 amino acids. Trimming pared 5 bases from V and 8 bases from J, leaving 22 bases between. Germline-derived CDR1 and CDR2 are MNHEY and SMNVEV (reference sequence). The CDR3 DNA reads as TGTGCCAGCAGTCCTCGTCCCCCACAGGGCGAGGATGAGCAGTTCTTC. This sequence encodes CASSPRPPQGEDEQFF.

Written as DNA, the CDR3 is TGTGCCAGCAGTGAAGGACGGAGGACCTACGAGCAGTACTTC. This translates into CASSEGRRTYEQYF. The chain employs TRBV2 and TRBJ2-7, with TRBD2 as a possible D gene (5 bases). Germline assignment: CDR1 SNHLY and CDR2 FYNNEI. The CDR3 is 14 amino acids. V gave up 1 base and J gave up 2 bases, with 9 bases separating them.

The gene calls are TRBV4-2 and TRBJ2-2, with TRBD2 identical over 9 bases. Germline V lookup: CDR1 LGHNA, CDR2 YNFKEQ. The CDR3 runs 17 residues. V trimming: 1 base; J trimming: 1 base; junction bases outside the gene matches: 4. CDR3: CASSQGSSGVNTGELFF. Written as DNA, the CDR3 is TGTGCCAGCAGCCAAGGTTCTAGCGGGGTGAACACCGGGGAGCTGTTTTTT.

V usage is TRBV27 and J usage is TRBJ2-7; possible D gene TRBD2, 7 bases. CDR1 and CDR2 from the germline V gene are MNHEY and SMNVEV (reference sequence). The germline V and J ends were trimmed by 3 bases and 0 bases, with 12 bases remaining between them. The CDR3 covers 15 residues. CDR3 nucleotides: TGTGCCAGCAGTTTGGCGGGGGCTAGCTCCTACGAGCAGTACTTC. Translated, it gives CASSLAGASSYEQYF.

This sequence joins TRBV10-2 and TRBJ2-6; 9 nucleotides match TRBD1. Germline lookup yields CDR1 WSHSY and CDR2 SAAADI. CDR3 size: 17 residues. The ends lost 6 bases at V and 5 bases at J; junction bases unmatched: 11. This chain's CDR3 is CASSSQGAMSRANVLTF. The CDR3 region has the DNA TGCGCCAGCAGCTCACAGGGGGCTATGTCTAGGGCCAACGTCCTGACTTTC.

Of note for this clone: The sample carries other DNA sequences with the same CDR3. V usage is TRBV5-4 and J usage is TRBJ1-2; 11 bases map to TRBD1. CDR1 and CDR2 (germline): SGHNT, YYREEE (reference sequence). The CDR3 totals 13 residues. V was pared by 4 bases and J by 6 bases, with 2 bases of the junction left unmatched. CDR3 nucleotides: TGTGCCAGCAGCCGGACAGGGGGCGATGGCTACACCTTC. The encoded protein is CASSRTGGDGYTF.

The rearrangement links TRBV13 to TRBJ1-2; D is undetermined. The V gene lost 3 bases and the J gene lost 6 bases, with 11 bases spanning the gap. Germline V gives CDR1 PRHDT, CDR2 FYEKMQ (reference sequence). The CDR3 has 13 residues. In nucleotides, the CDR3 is TGTGCCAGCAGCTTCGAGGGCCCCAATGGCTACACCTTC. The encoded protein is CASSFEGPNGYTF.

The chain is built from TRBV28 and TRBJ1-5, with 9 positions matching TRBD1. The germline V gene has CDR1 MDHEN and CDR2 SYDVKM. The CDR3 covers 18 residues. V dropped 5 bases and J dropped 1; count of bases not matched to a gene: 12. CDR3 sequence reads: CASSIEDRGEISNQPQHF. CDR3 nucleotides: TGTGCCAGCAGTATAGAGGACAGGGGAGAAATAAGCAATCAGCCCCAGCATTTT.

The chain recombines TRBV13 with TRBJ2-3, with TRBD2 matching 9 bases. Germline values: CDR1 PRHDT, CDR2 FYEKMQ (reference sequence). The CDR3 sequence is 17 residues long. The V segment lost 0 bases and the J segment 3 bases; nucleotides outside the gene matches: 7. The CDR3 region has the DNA TGTGCCAGCAGCTTAGGGGCTAGCGGGACGCGTACAGATACGCAGTATTTT. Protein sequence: CASSLGASGTRTDTQYF.

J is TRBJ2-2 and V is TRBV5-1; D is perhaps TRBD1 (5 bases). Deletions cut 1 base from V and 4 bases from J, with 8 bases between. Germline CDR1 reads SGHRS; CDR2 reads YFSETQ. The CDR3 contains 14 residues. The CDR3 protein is CASSLWGSTGELFF. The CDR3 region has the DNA TGCGCCAGCAGCTTGTGGGGCAGCACCGGGGAGCTGTTTTTT.

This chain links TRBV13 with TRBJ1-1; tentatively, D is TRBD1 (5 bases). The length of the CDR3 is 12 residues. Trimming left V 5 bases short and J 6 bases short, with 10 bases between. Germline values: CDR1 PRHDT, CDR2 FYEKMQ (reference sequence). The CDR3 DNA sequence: TGTGCCAGCAGCCCAGGGTTGGCTGAAGCTTTCTTT. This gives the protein CASSPGLAEAFF.

Here the CDR3 DNA reads TGTGCCAGTAGTGCCCACGCCGGGACAGGGGTGAACACTGAAGCTTTCTTT. Translation: CASSAHAGTGVNTEAFF. The chain carries TRBV19 and TRBJ1-1; 10 nucleotides line up with TRBD1. CDR3 length: 17 residues. In germline, CDR1 is LNHDA, CDR2 SQIVND (reference sequence). V shed 5 bases, J shed 0 bases, and the junction held 9 bases outside the gene matches.

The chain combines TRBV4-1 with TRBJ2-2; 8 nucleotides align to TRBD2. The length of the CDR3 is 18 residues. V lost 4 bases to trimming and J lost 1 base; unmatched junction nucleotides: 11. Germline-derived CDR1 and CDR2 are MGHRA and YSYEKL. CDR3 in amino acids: CASSPRQVAGLNTGELFF. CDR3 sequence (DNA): TGCGCCAGCAGCCCACGTCAAGTAGCGGGGCTGAACACCGGGGAGCTGTTTTTT.

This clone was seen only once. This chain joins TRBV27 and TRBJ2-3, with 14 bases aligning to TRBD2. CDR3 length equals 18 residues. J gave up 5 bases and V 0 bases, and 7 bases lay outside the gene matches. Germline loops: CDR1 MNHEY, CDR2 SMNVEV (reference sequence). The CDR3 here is CASSLSRGLAGVIDTQYF. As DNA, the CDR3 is TGTGCCAGCAGTTTATCCCGGGGACTAGCGGGAGTTATAGATACGCAGTATTTT.

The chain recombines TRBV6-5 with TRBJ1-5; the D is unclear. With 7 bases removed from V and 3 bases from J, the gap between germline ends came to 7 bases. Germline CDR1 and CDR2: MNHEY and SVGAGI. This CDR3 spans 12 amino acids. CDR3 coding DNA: TGTGCCAGCAAATCTTTCAATCAGCCCCAGCATTTT. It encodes CASKSFNQPQHF.